The 19 T cell receptor beta chains listed next were all sequenced from one sample in a study of blood T cell repertoires in COVID-19. Assay: immunoSEQ multiplex PCR; the TCRdb copy retains only in-frame clones and omits some. Of 90,000 to 140,000 clones listed, about four fifths are singletons. Input material: peripheral blood. All receptors come from a woman of 80 years or more with acute or convalescent COVID-19.

CDR3 sequence (DNA): TGCGCCAGCAGATACAGGGAAAGGACCACTGAAGCTTTCTTT. As protein: CASRYRERTTEAFF. This chain connects TRBV5-1 to TRBJ1-1; weak D call: TRBD1 (6 bases). Trimming took 5 bases from V and 4 from J, leaving 15 bases between them. Germline-derived CDR1 and CDR2 are SGHRS and YFSETQ. The CDR3 runs 14 residues.

The chain is built from TRBV5-1 and TRBJ2-6; 7 bases match TRBD1. The CDR3 consists of 18 residues. With V trimmed by 4 bases and J by 0 bases, 10 bases remained unmatched. CDR1 is SGHRS and CDR2 is YFSETQ in the germline V gene. CDR3 nucleotides: TGCGCCAGCAGCACGGGGACAGCGTTTCTCTCTGGGGCCAACGTCCTGACTTTC. Translating it yields CASSTGTAFLSGANVLTF.

The chain employs TRBV21-1 and TRBJ2-5; the DNA was not compared with TRBD2, the D call given in the table. TRBV21-1 is reported as a pseudogene. This CDR3 has 17 residues. The CDR3 is CASSKGPGRDPQETQYF. The CDR3 bases are TGTGCCAGCAGCAAAGGCCCCGGGAGGGACCCCCAAGAGACCCAGTACTTC.

The chain carries TRBV5-1 and TRBJ1-2, with TRBD1 as a possible D gene (5 bases). Germline-derived CDR1 and CDR2 are SGHRS and YFSETQ. V gave up 4 bases and J gave up 6 bases, with 19 bases separating them. The CDR3 length is 15 residues. CDR3 sequence: CASSPEGGGGNGYTF. The CDR3 DNA follows: TGCGCCAGCAGCCCGGAAGGCGGGGGAGGAAATGGCTACACCTTC.

The rearrangement uses TRBV19 and TRBJ1-5; no firm D call. Germline V CDR1 and CDR2: LNHDA, SQIVND (reference sequence). CDR3 length: 20 residues. V lost 7 bases and J 0 bases, leaving 28 bases between the germline ends. The CDR3 sequence: CASMGIASDSDHHSNQPQHF. The CDR3 nucleotides are TGTGCCAGTATGGGTATCGCGTCAGACTCGGATCATCATAGCAATCAGCCCCAGCATTTT.

The chain employs TRBV10-3 and TRBJ2-5; D ambiguous. This CDR3 is built from 12 residues. Germline lookup yields CDR1 ENHRY and CDR2 SYGVKD. Trimming took 5 bases from V and 2 from J, leaving 6 bases between them. The CDR3 loop is CAISRSQETQYF. CDR3 coding DNA: TGTGCCATCAGTCGGTCGCAAGAGACCCAGTACTTC.

This clone was recorded once. V usage is TRBV10-2 and J usage is TRBJ2-2; 9 bases fit TRBD1. Germline-derived CDR1 and CDR2 are WSHSY and SAAADI. The junction had 5 bases not matched to a gene; V was cut back by 6 bases and J by 3 bases. This CDR3 is built from 15 residues. The CDR3 nucleotides read TGCGCCAGCAGGGGGACAGGGTGGGACACCGGGGAGCTGTTTTTT. This sequence encodes CASRGTGWDTGELFF.

V and J are TRBV9 and TRBJ2-2; 10 bases map to TRBD2. CDR1 is SGDLS and CDR2 is YYNGEE in the germline V gene. The V and J ends lost 0 bases and 5 bases, in that order; junction bases with no gene match: 4. The CDR3 totals 16 residues. CDR3: CASSVVAGGGTGELFF. The CDR3 DNA reads as TGTGCCAGCAGCGTAGTAGCGGGAGGAGGAACCGGGGAGCTGTTTTTT.

V is TRBV28 and J is TRBJ1-2; D perhaps matches TRBD1 (6 bases). CDR3 size: 16 residues. The V end lost 1 base, the J end lost 4 bases, and 16 bases lay between the germline ends. Looked up from germline, CDR1 is MDHEN and CDR2 is SYDVKM. The CDR3 coding sequence is TGTGCCAGCAGTTTATACGGGAGGGGGGCCAGCTATGGCTACACCTTC. Protein: CASSLYGRGASYGYTF.

The V and J genes are TRBV18 and TRBJ1-1, with 8 bases lining up with TRBD1. CDR1 is KGHSH and CDR2 is LQKENI in the germline V gene. V was clipped by 6 bases and J by 5 bases; unmatched bases: 11. CDR3 length: 15 residues. The CDR3 loop is CASSVRSDRETEAFF. In DNA form, the CDR3 reads TGTGCCAGCTCCGTTAGATCGGACAGGGAGACTGAAGCTTTCTTT. The complete variable domain, with remaining parts taken from reference TRBV18 and TRBJ1-1, reads NAGVMQNPRHLVRRRGQEARLRCSPMKGHSHVYWYRQLPEEGLKFMVYLQKENIIDESGMPKERFSAEFPKEGPSILRIQQVVRGDSAAYFCASSVRSDRETEAFFGQGTRLTVV.

V is TRBV29-1 and J is TRBJ2-5; 10 bases map to TRBD1. Trimming removed 5 bases from V and 3 bases from J; junction bases left unmatched: 9. This CDR3 comprises 15 residues. The germline gives CDR1 SQVTM, CDR2 ANQGSEA. CDR3 sequence: CSVTRGGQGKETQYF. CDR3 DNA: TGCAGCGTTACCAGAGGGGGACAGGGGAAAGAGACCCAGTACTTC.

The rearrangement links TRBV7-8 to TRBJ2-3; possible D gene TRBD2, 7 bases. V was pared by 5 bases and J by 4 bases, with 13 bases between. The length of the CDR3 is 14 residues. Germline CDR1 reads SGHVS; CDR2 reads FQNEAQ. CDR3 amino acids: CASSLGGGADTQYF. Written as DNA, the CDR3 is TGTGCCAGCAGCCTCGGAGGGGGGGCAGATACGCAGTATTTT.

The V call is TRBV7-2, the J call TRBJ2-1; 7 bases line up with TRBD2. CDR3 length: 12 residues. J lost 15 bases, V lost 4 bases, and 9 bases had no gene match. The germline V gene encodes CDR1 SGHTA and CDR2 FQGNSA. DNA of the CDR3: TGTGCCAGCAGCTCCCGGGACTACCCTCTGTTCTTC. The encoded protein is CASSSRDYPLFF.

The CDR3: CASSLGTGVQPQHF. DNA of the CDR3: TGTGCCAGCAGTTTAGGGACAGGGGTTCAGCCCCAGCATTTT. The chain is built from TRBV27 and TRBJ1-5; 10 bases fit TRBD1. J gave up 6 bases and V 2 bases, and 1 base lay outside the gene matches. From germline, CDR1 is MNHEY and CDR2 SMNVEV (reference sequence). The CDR3 is made up of 14 amino acids.

The gene calls are TRBV4-3 and TRBJ2-2, with 10 bases aligning to TRBD1. CDR1 and CDR2 from the germline V gene are LGHNA and YSLEER. The CDR3 sequence is 15 residues long. The ends lost 4 bases at V and 7 bases at J; junction bases unmatched: 6. This CDR3 is CASSPDRGLIGELFF. The CDR3 bases are TGCGCCAGCAGCCCGGACAGGGGGTTAATCGGGGAGCTGTTTTTT.

This chain uses TRBV2 with TRBJ1-1; 10 bases are a match to TRBD1. Unmatched junction bases numbered 2, after V lost 6 bases and J lost 1 base. CDR1 and CDR2 from the germline V gene are SNHLY and FYNNEI. The CDR3 has 14 amino acids. CDR3 sequence reads: CASRRDRGNTEAFF. CDR3 sequence (DNA): TGTGCCAGCAGGCGGGACAGGGGGAACACTGAAGCTTTCTTT.

This clone was counted once. The junction and the germline gene differ at one end; a read error may be behind it. The chain combines TRBV29-1 with TRBJ1-2; D possibly corresponds to TRBD1 (6 bases). The germline V gene has CDR1 SQVTM and CDR2 ANQGSEA. CDR3 size: 12 residues. The CDR3 loop reads CSVEEGGLGYTF. The CDR3 DNA reads TGCAGCGTCGAAGAGGGGGGATTAGGCTACACCTTC. Using reference TRBV29-1 and TRBJ1-2 for the parts outside the CDR3, the full variable domain is SAVISQKPSRDICQRGTSLTIQCQVDSQVTMMFWYRQQPGQSLTLIATANQGSEATYESGFVIDKFPISRPNLTFSTLTVSNMSPEDSSIYLCSVEEGGLGYTFGSGTRLTVV.

The J gene is TRBJ2-1, the V gene TRBV9, with unresolved D. Germline CDR1 reads SGDLS; CDR2 reads YYNGEE. The CDR3 spans 14 residues. Trimming cost V 0 bases and J 5 bases, with 9 bases left between them. This CDR3 reads CASSVGLADNEQFF. CDR3 coding DNA: TGTGCCAGCAGCGTAGGGTTAGCAGACAATGAGCAGTTCTTC. The full variable domain, with the rest looked up from reference TRBV9 and TRBJ2-1, is DSGVTQTPKHLITATGQRVTLRCSPRSGDLSVYWYQQSLDQGLQFLIQYYNGEERAKGNILERFSAQQFPDLHSELNLSSLELGDSALYFCASSVGLADNEQFFGPGTRLTVL.

The chain couples TRBV10-3 to TRBJ2-1; 7 nucleotides agree with TRBD2. J gave up 2 bases and V 5 bases, and 3 bases lay outside the gene matches. The V gene's germline CDR1 is ENHRY and CDR2 SYGVKD. The CDR3 consists of 14 residues. CDR3 loop: CAISPGLTYNEQFF. The CDR3 region has the DNA TGTGCCATCAGTCCGGGACTAACCTACAATGAGCAGTTCTTC.